The sequence of this TCR beta chain was determined in a study of beta chain features in type 1 diabetes. Study-level points and caveats: Type 1 diabetes patients showed a moderate but significant shortening of TCRB CDR3s in all four CD4+ subsets. The study found fewer insertions and more deletions at VDJ junctions in type 1 diabetes patients.

Expressed TCRB transcripts were sequenced because the entire RNA isolate underwent reverse transcription. TCRdb's table, derived via immunoSEQ multiplex PCR, lists solely in-frame clones and lacks some. The sample lists 350,000 to 450,000 clones; 14% were seen once. Note on this clone: What it recognizes is unknown.

Sorting of CD4+ naive, central memory, regulatory and stem cell-like memory cells was performed via CD45RO/CCR7/CD25/CD127/CD95/CD27. Sorted populations were all over 95% pure. V was trimmed by 4 bases and J by 4 bases, leaving 17 bases between them. The germline V gene encodes CDR1 SGHAT and CDR2 FQNNGV. The CDR3 has 15 amino acids. The chain recombines TRBV11-2 with TRBJ2-7; perhaps TRBD2 as D (5 bases). The sequenced material came from naive CD4+ T cells from blood. This TCR derives from a man between 25 and 39 years old in good health. CDR3 bases: TGTGCCAGCAGCTCGAGCCGGGGATCATTTTACGAGCAGTACTTC. It codes for CASSSSRGSFYEQYF.